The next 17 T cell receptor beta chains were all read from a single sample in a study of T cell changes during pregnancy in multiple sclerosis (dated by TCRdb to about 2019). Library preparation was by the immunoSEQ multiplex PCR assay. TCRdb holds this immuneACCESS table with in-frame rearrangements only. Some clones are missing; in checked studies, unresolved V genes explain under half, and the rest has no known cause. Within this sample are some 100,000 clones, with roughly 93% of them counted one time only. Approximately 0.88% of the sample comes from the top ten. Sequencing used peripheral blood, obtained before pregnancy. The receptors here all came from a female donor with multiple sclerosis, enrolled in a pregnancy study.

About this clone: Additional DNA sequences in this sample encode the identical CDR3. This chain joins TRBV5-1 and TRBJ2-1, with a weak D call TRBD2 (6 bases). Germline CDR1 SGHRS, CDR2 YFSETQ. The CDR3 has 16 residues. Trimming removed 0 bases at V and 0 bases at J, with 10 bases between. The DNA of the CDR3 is TGCGCCAGCAGCTTGGGCTCCGGGGGCTCCTACAATGAGCAGTTCTTC. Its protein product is CASSLGSGGSYNEQFF.

CDR3 DNA: TGTGCCAGCAGTTACCACTACCAAGAGACCCAGTACTTC. This gives the protein CASSYHYQETQYF. The chain combines TRBV6-6 with TRBJ2-5; the D is unclear. CDR3 length equals 13 residues. Germline assignment: CDR1 MNHNY and CDR2 SVGAGI (reference sequence). The V end lost 2 bases, the J end lost 0 bases, and 4 bases lay between the germline ends.

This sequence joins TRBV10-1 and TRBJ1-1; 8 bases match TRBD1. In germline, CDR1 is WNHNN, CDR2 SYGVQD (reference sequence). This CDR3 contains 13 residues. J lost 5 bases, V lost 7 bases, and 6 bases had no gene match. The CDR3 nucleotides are TGCGCCAGCACCCTGACAGGGGAAACTGAAGCTTTCTTT. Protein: CASTLTGETEAFF.

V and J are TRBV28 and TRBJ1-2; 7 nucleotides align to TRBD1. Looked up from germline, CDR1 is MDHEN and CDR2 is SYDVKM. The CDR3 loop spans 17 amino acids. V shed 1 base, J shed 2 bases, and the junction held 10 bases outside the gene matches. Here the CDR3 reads CASSLFGQGEINYGYTF. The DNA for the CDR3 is TGTGCCAGCAGTTTATTCGGGCAGGGGGAAATCAACTATGGCTACACCTTC.

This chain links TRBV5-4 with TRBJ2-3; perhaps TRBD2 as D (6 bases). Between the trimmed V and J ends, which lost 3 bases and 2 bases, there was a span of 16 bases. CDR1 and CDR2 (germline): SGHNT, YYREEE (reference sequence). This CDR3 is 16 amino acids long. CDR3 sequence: CASSSRTNQLTDTQYF. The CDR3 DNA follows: TGTGCCAGCAGCTCGCGGACTAACCAACTCACAGATACGCAGTATTTT.

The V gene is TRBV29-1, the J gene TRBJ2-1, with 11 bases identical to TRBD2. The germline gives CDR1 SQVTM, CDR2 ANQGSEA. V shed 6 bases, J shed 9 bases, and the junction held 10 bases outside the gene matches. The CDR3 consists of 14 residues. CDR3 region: CSVLPSGRPGEQFF. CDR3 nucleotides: TGCAGCGTCCTACCTAGCGGGAGGCCCGGTGAGCAGTTCTTC.

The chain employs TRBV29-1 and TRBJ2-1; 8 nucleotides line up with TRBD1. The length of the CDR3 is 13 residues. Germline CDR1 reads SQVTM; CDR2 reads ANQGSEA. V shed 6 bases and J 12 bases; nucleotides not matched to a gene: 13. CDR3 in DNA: TGCAGCGTAGCGCAGGGGGCGTATATTGTGCAGTTCTTC. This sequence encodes CSVAQGAYIVQFF.

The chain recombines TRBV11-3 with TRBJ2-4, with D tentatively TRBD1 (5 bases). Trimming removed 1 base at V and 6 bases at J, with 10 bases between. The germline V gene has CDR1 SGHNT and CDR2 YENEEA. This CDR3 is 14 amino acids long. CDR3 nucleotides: TGTGCCAGCAGCTTAGGACCAGACAGAAACATTCAGTACTTC. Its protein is CASSLGPDRNIQYF.

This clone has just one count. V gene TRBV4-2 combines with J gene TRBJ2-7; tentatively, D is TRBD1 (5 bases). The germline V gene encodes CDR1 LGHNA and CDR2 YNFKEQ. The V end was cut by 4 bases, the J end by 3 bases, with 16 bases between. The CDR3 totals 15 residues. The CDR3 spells CASSPSLGAFYEQYF. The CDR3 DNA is TGTGCCAGCAGCCCCTCCCTAGGGGCCTTCTACGAGCAGTACTTC.

The CDR3 bases are TGTGCCACCGGACAGGGGGCGCTTAGCACGCAGTATTTT. Residues: CATGQGALSTQYF. V and J are TRBV6-1 and TRBJ2-3; TRBD1 agrees at 11 bases. The J segment lost 9 bases and the V segment lost 10 bases, leaving 9 bases of the junction unmatched. Germline values: CDR1 MNHNS, CDR2 SASEGT. The CDR3 is 13 residues long.

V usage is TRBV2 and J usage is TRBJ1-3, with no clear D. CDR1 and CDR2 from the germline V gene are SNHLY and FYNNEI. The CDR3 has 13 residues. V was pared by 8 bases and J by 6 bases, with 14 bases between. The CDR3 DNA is TGTGCCAGCCGTGCAAGGGAGGAAAACACCATATATTTT. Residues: CASRAREENTIYF. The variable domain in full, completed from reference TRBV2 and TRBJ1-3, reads EPEVTQTPSHQVTQMGQEVILRCVPISNHLYFYWYRQILGQKVEFLVSFYNNEISEKSEIFDDQFSVERPDGSNFTLKIRSTKLEDSAMYFCASRAREENTIYFGEGSWLTVV.

CDR3 in DNA: TGCGCCAGCAGCTTGGGGATCACAGGGGCGCTTGGCTACACCTTC. Encoded protein: CASSLGITGALGYTF. The chain employs TRBV5-1 and TRBJ1-2; 7 positions agree with TRBD1. CDR3 length: 15 amino acids. V was pared by 0 bases and J by 7 bases, with 9 bases of the junction left unmatched. Germline V gives CDR1 SGHRS, CDR2 YFSETQ.

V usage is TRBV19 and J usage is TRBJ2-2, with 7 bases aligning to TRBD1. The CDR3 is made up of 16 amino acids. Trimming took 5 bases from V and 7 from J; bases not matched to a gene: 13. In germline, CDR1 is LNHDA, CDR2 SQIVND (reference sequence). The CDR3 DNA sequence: TGTGCCAGTAGTGCCCCGACAGGGCTTGGAGTCGGGGAGCTGTTTTTT. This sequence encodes CASSAPTGLGVGELFF.

Written as DNA, the CDR3 is TGTGCCAGCAGCTCATCGGGTAGCACAGATACGCAGTATTTT. It is translated as CASSSSGSTDTQYF. The chain employs TRBV11-3 and TRBJ2-3, with D hard to call. There are 14 residues in the CDR3. The germline gives CDR1 SGHNT, CDR2 YENEEA. Trimming left V 4 bases short and J 0 bases short, with 8 bases between.

CDR3 loop: CASNLSGTSGQETQYF. CDR3 nucleotide sequence: TGTGCCAGCAACCTCTCCGGGACTAGCGGTCAAGAGACCCAGTACTTC. This chain uses TRBV27 with TRBJ2-5, with 11 bases identical to TRBD2. Germline V gives CDR1 MNHEY, CDR2 SMNVEV (reference sequence). There are 16 residues in the CDR3. J lost 2 bases, V lost 7 bases, and 9 bases had no gene match.

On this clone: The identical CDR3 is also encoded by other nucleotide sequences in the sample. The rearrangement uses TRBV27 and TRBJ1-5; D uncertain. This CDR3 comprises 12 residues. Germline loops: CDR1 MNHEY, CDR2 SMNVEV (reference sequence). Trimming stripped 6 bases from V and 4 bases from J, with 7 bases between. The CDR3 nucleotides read TGTGCCAGCAGCAGTCTTAATCAGCCCCAGCATTTT. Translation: CASSSLNQPQHF.

This CDR3 is CASSQGKTRTDTQYF. The CDR3 nucleotides are TGCGCCAGCAGCCAAGGTAAGACACGCACAGATACGCAGTATTTT. The J gene is TRBJ2-3, the V gene TRBV4-3, with D uncertain. Germline loops: CDR1 LGHNA, CDR2 YSLEER. The V end was cut by 1 base, the J end by 1 base, with 9 bases between. CDR3 length: 15 residues.